This entry concerns a single T cell receptor beta chain. The sample comes from a study of shared clonotypes between healthy human individuals. Sequenced by immunoSEQ multiplex PCR; TCRdb stores in-frame clones only, minus some. The sample contains approximately 1.4 million clones, roughly 98% of which appear only once. Sequences were obtained from naive CD4+ T cells sorted from blood. Specified subset: CD45RA+ positively selected. The receptor was isolated from a young man in good health.

The CDR3 protein is CASSGPTGGLAGGSYEQYF. CDR3 nucleotide sequence: TGTGCCAGCAGCGGGCCCACAGGGGGACTAGCGGGAGGCTCCTACGAGCAGTACTTC. V usage is TRBV5-4 and J usage is TRBJ2-7; TRBD2 matches 15 bases. There are 19 residues in the CDR3. With 4 bases clipped from V and 0 bases from J, the junction kept 11 bases outside the gene matches. Germline lookup yields CDR1 SGHNT and CDR2 YYREEE (reference sequence).